This T cell receptor (beta chain) is drawn from a study of T cell changes during pregnancy in multiple sclerosis. The repertoire was sequenced with immunoSEQ multiplex PCR; TCRdb's copy has only in-frame clones and lacks some. Of fewer than 35,000 clones in the sample, around 89% were seen once. V trimming: 5 bases; J trimming: 7 bases; junction bases outside the gene matches: 4. The germline V gene encodes CDR1 SNHLY and CDR2 FYNNEI. The CDR3 sequence is 13 residues long. Sequenced material: CD4+ T cells from peripheral blood mononuclear cells, taken in the third trimester of pregnancy. This chain joins TRBV2 and TRBJ1-2, with TRBD1 matching 10 bases. This receptor was obtained from a female donor in good health, enrolled as a control in a pregnancy study. The CDR3 DNA reads TGTGCCAGCAGTCTCCGGACAGGGGGTGGCTACACCTTC. Translation: CASSLRTGGGYTF.